These 14 T cell receptor beta chains were all obtained from the same sample, sequenced in a study of CD8 T cells in ankylosing spondylitis. These receptors have no known antigen. TCRdb itself ran the 5' RACE reads through MiXCR, one entry per CDR3 protein. The sample includes fewer than 550,000 distinct CDR3 sequences, approximately 5.3% of them seen just once. Study-wide points: There was a TCR beta motif, made of several highly homologous variants, that appeared characteristic of ankylosing spondylitis blood.

The sample comprised blood, either unsorted or a sorted T cell fraction (not recorded which). These receptors were taken from a male donor with ankylosing spondylitis.

This clonotype turned up a few times. The chain has TRBV3-1 and TRBJ1-2; D may be TRBD1 (5 bases). Germline-derived CDR1 and CDR2 are LGHDT and YNNKEL (reference sequence). V gave up 4 bases and J gave up 2 bases, with 11 bases separating them. This CDR3 is built from 14 residues. The CDR3 is CASSPIDRNYGYTF. CDR3 in DNA: TGTGCCAGCAGCCCTATAGACAGAAACTATGGCTACACCTTC. The complete variable domain, with remaining parts taken from reference TRBV3-1 and TRBJ1-2, reads DTAVSQTPKYLVTQMGNDKSIKCEQNLGHDTMYWYKQDSKKFLKIMFSYNNKELIINETVPNRFSPKSPDKAHLNLHINSLELGDSAVYFCASSPIDRNYGYTFGSGTRLTVV.

This clonotype showed up many times. The V and J genes are TRBV28 and TRBJ2-7, with no clear D. Germline assignment: CDR1 MDHEN and CDR2 SYDVKM. This CDR3 region has 12 residues. The V gene lost 5 bases and the J gene lost 7 bases, with 12 bases spanning the gap. CDR3 sequence: CASSKGRMEQYF. As DNA, the CDR3 is TGTGCCAGCAGTAAGGGTCGGATGGAGCAGTACTTC.

This clonotype was seen a few times. The CDR3 bases are TGCAGCGTTGACGGGGTTACCAAGTATTTT. Its protein product is CSVDGVTKYF. V and J are TRBV29-1 and TRBJ2-3; TRBD2 is a possible D gene (5 bases). The CDR3 contains 10 residues. V shed 3 bases and J shed 13 bases, with 11 bases lying between them. Germline lookup yields CDR1 SQVTM and CDR2 ANQGSEA.

There are many counts of this clonotype. The V and J genes are TRBV7-2 and TRBJ2-1; 11 positions match TRBD2. The trim removed 5 bases at V and 7 bases at J, leaving 10 bases unmatched. The germline gives CDR1 SGHTA, CDR2 FQGNSA. The CDR3 runs 16 residues. CDR3 region: CASSILAGVLRNEQFF. The CDR3 DNA sequence: TGTGCCAGCAGCATACTAGCGGGAGTTTTAAGAAATGAGCAGTTCTTC.

This clonotype was seen at least ten times. The rearrangement uses TRBV7-2 and TRBJ1-4; no reliable D call. The length of the CDR3 is 15 residues. Germline lookup yields CDR1 SGHTA and CDR2 FQGNSA. V lost 5 bases and J lost 0, with 10 bases in between. The CDR3 DNA reads TGTGCCAGCAGCCCCCGGGCGGCAACTAATGAAAAACTGTTTTTT. Its translation: CASSPRAATNEKLFF. Complete variable domain (other parts from reference TRBV7-2 and TRBJ1-4): GAGVSQSPSNKVTEKGKDVELRCDPISGHTALYWYRQSLGQGLEFLIYFQGNSAPDKSGLPSDRFSAERTGGSVSTLTIQRTQQEDSAVYLCASSPRAATNEKLFFGSGTQLSVL.

Ten or more counts support this clonotype. V is TRBV15 and J is TRBJ1-2; 9 nucleotides line up with TRBD1. This CDR3 is built from 15 residues. V was pared by 9 bases and J by 2 bases, with 10 bases of the junction left unmatched. Germline V gives CDR1 LNHNV, CDR2 YYDKDF (reference sequence). The CDR3: CATSSPGQGNYGYTF. The CDR3 region has the DNA TGTGCCACTTCAAGTCCGGGACAGGGAAACTATGGCTACACCTTC.

The sample holds many counts of this clonotype. The chain has TRBV5-1 and TRBJ2-7, with TRBD2 identical over 10 bases. The CDR3 sequence is 15 residues long. V was clipped by 5 bases and J by 3 bases; unmatched bases: 8. From germline, CDR1 is SGHRS and CDR2 YFSETQ. The CDR3 sequence is CASRRGLAVDYEQYF. CDR3 DNA: TGCGCCAGCAGACGAGGACTAGCGGTCGACTACGAGCAGTACTTC.

The table lists this clonotype with many counts. J is TRBJ2-2 and V is TRBV4-3, with D possibly TRBD2 on 6 matching bases. V was shortened by 6 bases and J by 5 bases, with 16 bases between the two germline ends. This CDR3 contains 15 residues. Germline V gene data show CDR1 as LGHNA and CDR2 as YSLEER. CDR3 DNA: TGCGCCAGCAGTCTAACGGGACTCGCTACCGGGGAGCTGTTTTTT. Translating it yields CASSLTGLATGELFF.

This clonotype has at least ten counts. The genes are TRBV20-1 and TRBJ2-1; 7 bases agree with TRBD1. The CDR3 has 12 amino acids. Per the germline V gene, CDR1 is DFQATT and CDR2 is SNEGSKA (reference sequence). The V segment lost 2 bases and the J segment 14 bases; nucleotides outside the gene matches: 9. CDR3 nucleotides: TGCAGTGCTAGACGCCTTGGACAGGAAGAGTTCTTC. It specifies CSARRLGQEEFF.

In its sample, this clonotype was seen many times. The J gene is TRBJ1-5, the V gene TRBV7-9; D unclear. Trimming left V 4 bases short and J 5 bases short, with 9 bases between. The CDR3 extends over 13 amino acids. Germline V gene data show CDR1 as SEHNR and CDR2 as FQNEAQ (reference sequence). The DNA for the CDR3 is TGTGCCAGCAGCTCCGACGGGGATCAGCCCCAGCATTTT. It yields the protein CASSSDGDQPQHF. The whole variable domain, filled in from reference TRBV7-9 and TRBJ1-5, reads DTGVSQNPRHKITKRGQNVTFRCDPISEHNRLYWYRQTLGQGPEFLTYFQNEAQLEKSRLLSDRFSAERPKGSFSTLEIQRTEQGDSAMYLCASSSDGDQPQHFGDGTRLSIL.

This clonotype was counted many times. The rearrangement joins TRBV5-1 to TRBJ2-1; 7 nucleotides line up with TRBD2. The CDR3 extends over 16 amino acids. CDR1 is SGHRS and CDR2 is YFSETQ in the germline V gene. V shed 4 bases, J shed 5 bases, and the junction held 12 bases outside the gene matches. The CDR3 loop reads CASSGASGRYDNEQFF. CDR3 nucleotide sequence: TGCGCCAGCAGCGGGGCTAGCGGTCGGTACGACAATGAGCAGTTCTTC. The complete variable domain, with remaining parts taken from reference TRBV5-1 and TRBJ2-1, reads KAGVTQTPRYLIKTRGQQVTLSCSPISGHRSVSWYQQTPGQGLQFLFEYFSETQRNKGNFPGRFSGRQFSNSRSEMNVSTLELGDSALYLCASSGASGRYDNEQFFGPGTRLTVL.

Only a few counts were recorded for this clonotype. CDR3 protein: CATTFFNRGDADTQYF. In nucleotides, the CDR3 is TGTGCCACCACATTCTTCAACAGGGGAGACGCAGATACGCAGTATTTT. J is TRBJ2-3 and V is TRBV6-1, with TRBD1 matching 7 bases. The CDR3 runs to 16 residues. The trim removed 10 bases at V and 4 bases at J, leaving 17 bases unmatched. Per the germline V gene, CDR1 is MNHNS and CDR2 is SASEGT.

This clonotype was counted between two and nine times. The chain's CDR3 is CSVSGQTFTQETQYF. The CDR3 DNA sequence: TGCAGCGTGTCAGGGCAGACTTTTACCCAAGAGACCCAGTACTTC. V is TRBV29-1 and J is TRBJ2-5; maybe TRBD1 (5 bases). The CDR3 loop spans 15 amino acids. V was cut by 6 bases and J by 1 base, with 18 bases left in between. Per the germline V gene, CDR1 is SQVTM and CDR2 is ANQGSEA. The full variable domain, its missing parts supplied by reference TRBV29-1 and TRBJ2-5, is SAVISQKPSRDICQRGTSLTIQCQVDSQVTMMFWYRQQPGQSLTLIATANQGSEATYESGFVIDKFPISRPNLTFSTLTVSNMSPEDSSIYLCSVSGQTFTQETQYFGPGTRLLVL.

The chain employs TRBV5-5 and TRBJ1-1; perhaps TRBD1 as D (6 bases). Trimming pared 2 bases from V and 0 bases from J, leaving 14 bases between. The CDR3 is 16 residues long. From germline, CDR1 is SGHKS and CDR2 YYEKEE (reference sequence). In DNA form, the CDR3 reads TGTGCCAGCAGCTTAGTCCCAGGGGTCCTGAACACTGAAGCTTTCTTT. This encodes CASSLVPGVLNTEAFF.